A single sample is the source of the 6 T cell receptor beta chains below, sequenced in a study of OX40 agonist ivuxolimab in advanced cancers. The protocol was immunoSEQ multiplex PCR, while the TCRdb copy is restricted to in-frame clones and leaves out a portion. Among 20,000 to 25,000 clones listed, 75% to 80% were seen once. The specimen comprised CD4+ or CD8+ T cells sorted from blood, sampled in a trial of the OX40 agonist ivuxolimab. The receptors derive from an adult with an advanced solid tumor such as melanoma, head and neck, liver or kidney cancer.

This clone was recorded a few times. The chain links TRBV11-1 to TRBJ2-7; D assignment may be TRBD1 or TRBD2 (7 bases each). With 3 bases removed from V and 3 bases from J, the gap between germline ends came to 12 bases. Germline CDR1 is SGHAT and CDR2 is FQDESV (reference sequence). The CDR3 sequence is 14 residues long. The CDR3 bases are TGTGCCAGCAGCTTTGCCAGGGGGGGCTACGAGCAGTACTTC. Translated, it gives CASSFARGGYEQYF.

This chain links TRBV5-6 with TRBJ2-1; TRBD2 might be the D (6 bases). CDR3 length: 12 amino acids. CDR1 SGHDT and CDR2 YYEEEE come from the germline V gene. V was clipped by 0 bases and J by 12 bases, with 10 bases between them. The CDR3 nucleotides read TGTGCCAGCAGCTTGGCCTCGGAGGGGCAGTTCTTC. It is translated as CASSLASEGQFF.

The V call is TRBV11-1, the J call TRBJ1-1; D may be TRBD1 (6 bases). The CDR3 runs to 15 residues. Germline V gives CDR1 SGHAT, CDR2 FQDESV (reference sequence). Trimming stripped 5 bases from V and 4 bases from J, with 17 bases between. Here the CDR3 DNA reads TGTGCCAGCAGCCCCCCCCGGGACACTTCCACTGAAGCTTTCTTT. Protein sequence: CASSPPRDTSTEAFF. The full variable domain, in which reference TRBV11-1 and TRBJ1-1 provide the parts outside the CDR3, is EAEVAQSPRYKITEKSQAVAFWCDPISGHATLYWYRQILGQGPELLVQFQDESVVDDSQLPKDRFSAERLKGVDSTLKIQPAELGDSAMYLCASSPPRDTSTEAFFGQGTRLTVV.

This clone was detected only a few times. The chain uses TRBV11-3 and TRBJ2-5; D remains ambiguous. Germline CDR1 SGHNT, CDR2 YENEEA. The V and J ends lost 1 base and 3 bases respectively, with 3 bases between them. This CDR3 comprises 12 residues. CDR3: CASSLGKETQYF. As DNA, the CDR3 is TGTGCCAGCAGCTTAGGGAAAGAGACCCAGTACTTC.

This clone was recorded a few times. This chain connects TRBV6-4 to TRBJ1-1; 8 bases align to TRBD1. The length of the CDR3 is 14 residues. V shed 6 bases and J 4 bases; nucleotides not matched to a gene: 7. The germline V gene encodes CDR1 MRHNA and CDR2 SNTAGT. As DNA, the CDR3 is TGTGCCAGCAGCGAGGGACAGGAGGGCACTGAAGCTTTCTTT. Its translation is CASSEGQEGTEAFF.

This clone occurred a few times. The rearrangement joins TRBV29-1 to TRBJ2-7; 9 positions agree with TRBD1. With 0 bases clipped from V and 2 bases from J, the junction kept 8 bases outside the gene matches. Germline CDR1 SQVTM, CDR2 ANQGSEA. The CDR3 is 16 residues long. DNA of the CDR3: TGCAGCGTTGAAGATCAGGACAGGGGTTGGCCCTACGAGCAGTACTTC. It specifies CSVEDQDRGWPYEQYF.